The present T cell receptor beta chain was sequenced within a study of blood T cell repertoires in COVID-19. Whole-study context: Researchers got acute and convalescent COVID-19 samples from the United States, Italy and Spain. Sources were T cells, B-cell-depleted T cells, or PBMCs; the material itself was cDNA or gDNA.

Original analysis: The authors estimated nucleated cell counts from reference gene primer amplification. Produced via immunoSEQ multiplex PCR; TCRdb's table is partial and in-frame only. V and J calls and clone size are as listed in that table; D and trimming were resolved from the DNA. The table includes about 240,000 clones, about 86% detected once. This clone has a single count. The germline gives CDR1 SEHNR, CDR2 FQNEAQ (reference sequence). Deletions cut 6 bases from V and 5 bases from J, with 11 bases between. The CDR3 extends over 13 amino acids. The receptor was derived from a woman older than 75 with acute or convalescent COVID-19. The sample taken for sequencing was peripheral blood. This chain links TRBV7-9 with TRBJ2-1; possibly TRBD1 for D (6 bases). CDR3 sequence: CASRLDRNNEQFF. Here the CDR3 DNA reads TGTGCCAGCAGGTTGGACAGAAACAATGAGCAGTTCTTC.